This T cell receptor beta chain derives from a study of cytomegalovirus exposure and HLA in healthy donors. General study findings and limits: As a later analysis showed, a missense DCLRE1C variant was linked to trimming of TCR beta V- and J-genes. In vitro checks showed that a few CMV-associated chains really do target CMV antigens.

As regards this clone: Antigen specificity is unknown.

At the time of sampling, donors were nominally healthy, though unrecorded immune exposures were likely. With 60 Vbeta and 13 Jbeta primers, the PCR was carried out. Repertoires were generated with immunoSEQ multiplex PCR, while TCRdb's copy carries only in-frame clones and drops some. The sample records over 150,000 clones, 75% to 85% being singletons. The sequencing sample was made of PBMCs. The source of this sequence is a woman younger than 30 in good health and CMV-seronegative.

CDR3 in amino acids: CASSWTGTGNTIYF. The CDR3 DNA is TGTGCCAGCAGCTGGACAGGGACCGGAAACACCATATATTTT. The J gene is TRBJ1-3, the V gene TRBV5-6, with 8 nucleotides matching TRBD1. CDR1 and CDR2 (germline): SGHDT, YYEEEE. Trimming at V came to 3 bases and at J to 4 bases, leaving 3 bases not matched to a gene. The CDR3 spans 14 residues.